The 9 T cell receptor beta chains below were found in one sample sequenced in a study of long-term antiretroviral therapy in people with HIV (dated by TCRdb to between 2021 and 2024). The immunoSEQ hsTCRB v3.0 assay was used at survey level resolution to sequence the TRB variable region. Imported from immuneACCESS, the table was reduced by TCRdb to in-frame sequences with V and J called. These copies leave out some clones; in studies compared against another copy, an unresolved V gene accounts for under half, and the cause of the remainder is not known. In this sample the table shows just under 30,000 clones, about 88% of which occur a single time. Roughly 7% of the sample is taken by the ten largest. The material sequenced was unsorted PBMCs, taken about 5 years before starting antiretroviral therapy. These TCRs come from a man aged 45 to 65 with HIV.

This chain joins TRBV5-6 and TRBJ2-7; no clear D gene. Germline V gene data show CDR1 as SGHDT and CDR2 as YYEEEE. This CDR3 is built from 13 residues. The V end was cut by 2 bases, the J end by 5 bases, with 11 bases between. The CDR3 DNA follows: TGTGCCAGCAGCTTCACCCCTTACGACGAGCAGTACTTC. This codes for CASSFTPYDEQYF.

The CDR3 reads CASSYSGGTEAFF. CDR3 nucleotides: TGTGCCAGCAGTTACTCTGGGGGGACTGAAGCTTTCTTT. The chain uses TRBV6-5 and TRBJ1-1, with D possibly TRBD1 on 5 matching bases. Germline assignment: CDR1 MNHEY and CDR2 SVGAGI. CDR3 length equals 13 residues. V shed 0 bases and J shed 5 bases, with 7 bases lying between them.

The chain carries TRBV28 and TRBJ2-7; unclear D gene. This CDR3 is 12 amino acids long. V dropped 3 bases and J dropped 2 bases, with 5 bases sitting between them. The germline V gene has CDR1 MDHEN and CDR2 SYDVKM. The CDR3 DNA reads TGTGCCAGCAGTTTTTTCACCTACGAGCAGTACTTC. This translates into CASSFFTYEQYF. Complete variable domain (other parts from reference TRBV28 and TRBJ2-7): DVKVTQSSRYLVKRTGEKVFLECVQDMDHENMFWYRQDPGLGLRLIYFSYDVKMKEKGDIPEGYSVSREKKERFSLILESASTNQTSMYLCASSFFTYEQYFGPGTRLTVT.

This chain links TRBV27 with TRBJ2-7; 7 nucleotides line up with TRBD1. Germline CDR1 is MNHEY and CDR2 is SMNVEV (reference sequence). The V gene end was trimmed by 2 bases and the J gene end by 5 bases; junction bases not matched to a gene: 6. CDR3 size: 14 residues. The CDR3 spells CASSLIGGGDEQYF. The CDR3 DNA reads TGTGCCAGCAGTTTAATAGGGGGCGGCGACGAGCAGTACTTC.

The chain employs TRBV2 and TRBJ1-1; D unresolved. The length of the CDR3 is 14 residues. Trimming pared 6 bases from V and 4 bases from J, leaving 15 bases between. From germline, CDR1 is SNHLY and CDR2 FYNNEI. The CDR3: CASRTLRQGTEAFF. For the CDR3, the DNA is TGTGCCAGCAGGACCCTTAGGCAAGGCACTGAAGCTTTCTTT. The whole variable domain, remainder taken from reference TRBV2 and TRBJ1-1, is EPEVTQTPSHQVTQMGQEVILRCVPISNHLYFYWYRQILGQKVEFLVSFYNNEISEKSEIFDDQFSVERPDGSNFTLKIRSTKLEDSAMYFCASRTLRQGTEAFFGQGTRLTVV.

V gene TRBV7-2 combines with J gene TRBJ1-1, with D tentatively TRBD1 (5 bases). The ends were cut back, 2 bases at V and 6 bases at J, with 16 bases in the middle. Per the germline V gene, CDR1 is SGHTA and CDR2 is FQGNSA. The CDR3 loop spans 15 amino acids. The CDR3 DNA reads TGTGCCAGCAGCTTAACCCCGATGGGGGGATCTGAAGCTTTCTTT. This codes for CASSLTPMGGSEAFF.

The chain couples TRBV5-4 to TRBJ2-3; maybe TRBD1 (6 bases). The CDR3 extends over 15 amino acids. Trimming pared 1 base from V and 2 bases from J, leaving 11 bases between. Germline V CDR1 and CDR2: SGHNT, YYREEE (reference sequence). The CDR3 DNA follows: TGTGCCAGCAGCTTGTACAGGGACCCCACAGATACGCAGTATTTT. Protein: CASSLYRDPTDTQYF. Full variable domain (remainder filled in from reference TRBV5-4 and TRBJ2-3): ETGVTQSPTHLIKTRGQQVTLRCSSQSGHNTVSWYQQALGQGPQFIFQYYREEENGRGNFPPRFSGLQFPNYSSELNVNALELDDSALYLCASSLYRDPTDTQYFGPGTRLTVL.

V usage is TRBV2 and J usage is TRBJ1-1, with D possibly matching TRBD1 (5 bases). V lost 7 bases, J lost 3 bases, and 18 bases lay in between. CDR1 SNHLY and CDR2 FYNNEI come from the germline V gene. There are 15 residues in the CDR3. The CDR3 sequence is CASTQTGGQYTEAFF. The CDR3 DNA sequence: TGTGCCAGCACCCAAACTGGGGGTCAGTACACTGAAGCTTTCTTT. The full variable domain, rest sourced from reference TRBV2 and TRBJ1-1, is EPEVTQTPSHQVTQMGQEVILRCVPISNHLYFYWYRQILGQKVEFLVSFYNNEISEKSEIFDDQFSVERPDGSNFTLKIRSTKLEDSAMYFCASTQTGGQYTEAFFGQGTRLTVV.

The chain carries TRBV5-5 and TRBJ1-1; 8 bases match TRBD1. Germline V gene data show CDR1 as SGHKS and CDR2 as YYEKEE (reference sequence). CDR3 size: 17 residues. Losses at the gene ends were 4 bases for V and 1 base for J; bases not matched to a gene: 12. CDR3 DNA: TGTGCCAGCAGCCCCAGGACAGGGCGCGTTCCGAACACTGAAGCTTTCTTT. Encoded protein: CASSPRTGRVPNTEAFF. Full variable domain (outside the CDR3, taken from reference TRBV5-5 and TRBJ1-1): DAGVTQSPTHLIKTRGQQVTLRCSPISGHKSVSWYQQVLGQGPQFIFQYYEKEERGRGNFPDRFSARQFPNYSSELNVNALLLGDSALYLCASSPRTGRVPNTEAFFGQGTRLTVV.